These 14 T cell receptor beta chains originate from one sample sequenced in a study of CD8 T cells in ankylosing spondylitis. Findings of the study overall: A TCR beta motif of several highly homologous variants seemed to mark ankylosing spondylitis blood.

The antigens for these receptors are not known. TCRdb reprocessed the 5' RACE reads via MiXCR and lists one record per CDR3 protein. Of fewer than 400,000 distinct CDR3 sequences listed, about a fifth are singletons. The sequenced sample consisted of blood, either unsorted or a sorted T cell fraction (not recorded which). These receptors all stem from a male donor with ankylosing spondylitis.

The V gene is TRBV12-3 or TRBV12-4, the J gene TRBJ2-1; D is undetermined. The length of the CDR3 is 12 residues. Trimming removed 3 bases from V and 8 bases from J, with 8 bases in between. The CDR3 sequence is CASSFQPHEQFF. The DNA for the CDR3 is TGTGCCAGCAGTTTCCAACCCCATGAGCAGTTCTTC.

This clonotype was counted once. Just one base apart from a much larger clone, this may be a read error. This chain connects TRBV18 to TRBJ2-1; 13 nucleotides match TRBD2. This CDR3 has 15 residues. Germline-derived CDR1 and CDR2 are KGHSH and LQKENI. Written as DNA, the CDR3 is TGTGCCAGCTCATACGGACTAGCGGGAGTTAATGGGCAGTTCTTC. Encoded protein: CASSYGLAGVNGQFF.

The V call is TRBV6-6, the J call TRBJ2-5; D is possibly TRBD1 (6 bases). The V end lost 2 bases, the J end lost 2 bases, and 6 bases lay between the germline ends. CDR3 length: 13 residues. Germline loops: CDR1 MNHNY, CDR2 SVGAGI (reference sequence). The CDR3 is CASSYRGQETQYF. As DNA, the CDR3 is TGTGCCAGCAGTTACAGGGGGCAAGAGACCCAGTACTTC.

This clonotype was seen more than once but under ten times. This rearrangement joins TRBV29-1 to TRBJ1-4; D gene ambiguous. The CDR3 loop spans 14 amino acids. Germline-derived CDR1 and CDR2 are SQVTM and ANQGSEA. The V and J ends lost 2 bases and 4 bases respectively, with 11 bases between them. The chain's CDR3 is CSVEWADYNEKLFF. Written as DNA, the CDR3 is TGCAGCGTTGAATGGGCAGACTATAATGAAAAACTGTTTTTT.

This clonotype has at least ten counts. The chain combines TRBV11-2 with TRBJ2-1; TRBD2 matches at 14 bases. Unmatched junction bases numbered 5, after V lost 1 base and J lost 3 bases. CDR3 length equals 18 residues. Per the germline V gene, CDR1 is SGHAT and CDR2 is FQNNGV. The CDR3, as DNA: TGTGCCAGCAGCTTAGGGACTAGCGGGAGGAACTTCTACAATGAGCAGTTCTTC. This encodes CASSLGTSGRNFYNEQFF. Variable domain in full (rest from reference TRBV11-2 and TRBJ2-1): EAGVAQSPRYKIIEKRQSVAFWCNPISGHATLYWYQQILGQGPKLLIQFQNNGVVDDSQLPKDRFSAERLKGVDSTLKIQPAKLEDSAVYLCASSLGTSGRNFYNEQFFGPGTRLTVL.

This chain uses TRBV10-3 with TRBJ2-1; the match to TRBD2 covers 8 bases. CDR3 length: 16 amino acids. CDR1 and CDR2 from the germline V gene are ENHRY and SYGVKD. Trimming took 3 bases from V and 0 from J; bases not matched to a gene: 4. The CDR3 region has the DNA TGTGCCATCAGTGAAGGCGGGAGGAGCTCCTACAATGAGCAGTTCTTC. Amino acid sequence: CAISEGGRSSYNEQFF.

The sample holds many counts of this clonotype. This chain links TRBV29-1 with TRBJ2-2; tentative D call: TRBD2 (7 bases). Germline CDR1 and CDR2: SQVTM and ANQGSEA. The CDR3 runs 14 residues. The germline V and J ends were trimmed by 3 bases and 7 bases, with 15 bases remaining between them. The CDR3 DNA follows: TGCAGCGTTGATAAGGGAGGGGGTGTCGGGGAGCTGTTTTTT. The encoded protein is CSVDKGGGVGELFF.

This clonotype has more than one count but fewer than ten. The chain employs TRBV28 and TRBJ1-1; D is possibly TRBD1 (5 bases). Germline values: CDR1 MDHEN, CDR2 SYDVKM. The CDR3 spans 15 residues. V gave up 2 bases and J gave up 8 bases, with 18 bases separating them. Here the CDR3 reads CASSLPHRTLGEAFF. The CDR3 DNA sequence: TGTGCCAGCAGTTTACCGCACAGGACCCTTGGGGAAGCTTTCTTT.

The V gene is TRBV6-1, the J gene TRBJ2-7; 9 bases are shared with TRBD2. Germline trimming cut 5 bases from V and 0 bases from J; bases unmatched to any gene: 5. Germline CDR1 is MNHNS and CDR2 is SASEGT. This CDR3 is 15 amino acids long. The CDR3 sequence is CASSKTSGLSYEQYF. CDR3 DNA: TGTGCCAGCAGTAAAACTAGCGGGCTCTCCTACGAGCAGTACTTC.

The J gene is TRBJ2-7, the V gene TRBV6-2 or TRBV6-3; 9 bases match TRBD1. The CDR3 consists of 13 residues. The V gene's germline CDR1 is MNHEY and CDR2 SVGEGT. V gave up 6 bases and J gave up 2 bases; unmatched junction bases: 2. The DNA of the CDR3 is TGTGCCAGCAGAGGGACAGGGCCCTACGAGCAGTACTTC. Translation gives CASRGTGPYEQYF.

The rearrangement links TRBV11-2 to TRBJ2-5; no clear D gene. The germline V gene encodes CDR1 SGHAT and CDR2 FQNNGV. The length of the CDR3 is 11 residues. V lost 4 bases to trimming and J lost 5 bases, with 5 bases between them. The CDR3 is CASSSWETQYF. CDR3 DNA: TGTGCCAGCAGCTCATGGGAGACCCAGTACTTC.

This sequence joins TRBV6-2 or TRBV6-3 and TRBJ2-5; D is uncertain. Trimming pared 2 bases from V and 2 bases from J, leaving 18 bases between. CDR3 length: 17 residues. Germline CDR1 MNHEY, CDR2 SVGEGT. The chain's CDR3 is CASSYGLIMGSQETQYF. CDR3 nucleotides: TGTGCCAGCAGTTACGGGTTAATTATGGGGTCGCAAGAGACCCAGTACTTC.

V gene TRBV3-1 combines with J gene TRBJ2-2, with TRBD2 as a possible D gene (6 bases). Germline CDR1 and CDR2: LGHDT and YNNKEL (reference sequence). With 4 bases removed from V and 0 bases from J, the gap between germline ends came to 12 bases. The CDR3 sequence is 16 residues long. This CDR3 is CASSRASETNTGELFF. The DNA for the CDR3 is TGTGCCAGCAGCCGCGCTAGCGAAACGAACACCGGGGAGCTGTTTTTT.

This clonotype came up a few times. CDR3 DNA sequence: TGCGCCAGCAGCTTGGCTGGTAGCGGGAGAATCCCCGGCGGGGAGCTGTTTTTT. This sequence encodes CASSLAGSGRIPGGELFF. This rearrangement joins TRBV5-1 to TRBJ2-2, with 9 bases matching TRBD2. Germline lookup yields CDR1 SGHRS and CDR2 YFSETQ. The CDR3 has 18 residues. Losses at the gene ends were 0 bases for V and 7 bases for J; bases not matched to a gene: 13.